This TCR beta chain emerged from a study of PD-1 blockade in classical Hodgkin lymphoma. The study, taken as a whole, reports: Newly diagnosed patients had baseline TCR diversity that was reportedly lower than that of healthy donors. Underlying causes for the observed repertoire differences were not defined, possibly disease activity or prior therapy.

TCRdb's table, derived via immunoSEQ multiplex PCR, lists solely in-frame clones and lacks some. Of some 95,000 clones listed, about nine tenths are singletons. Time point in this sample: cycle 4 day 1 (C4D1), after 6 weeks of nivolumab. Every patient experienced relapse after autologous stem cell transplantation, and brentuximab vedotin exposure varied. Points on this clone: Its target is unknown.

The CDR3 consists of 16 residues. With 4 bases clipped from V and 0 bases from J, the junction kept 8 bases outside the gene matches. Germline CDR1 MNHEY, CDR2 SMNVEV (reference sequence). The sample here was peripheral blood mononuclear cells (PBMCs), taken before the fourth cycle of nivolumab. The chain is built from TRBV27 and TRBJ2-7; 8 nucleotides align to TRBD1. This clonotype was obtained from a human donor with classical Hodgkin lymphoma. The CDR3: CASSSNAGGASYEQYF. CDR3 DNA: TGTGCCAGCAGTTCCAACGCAGGGGGCGCCTCCTACGAGCAGTACTTC.